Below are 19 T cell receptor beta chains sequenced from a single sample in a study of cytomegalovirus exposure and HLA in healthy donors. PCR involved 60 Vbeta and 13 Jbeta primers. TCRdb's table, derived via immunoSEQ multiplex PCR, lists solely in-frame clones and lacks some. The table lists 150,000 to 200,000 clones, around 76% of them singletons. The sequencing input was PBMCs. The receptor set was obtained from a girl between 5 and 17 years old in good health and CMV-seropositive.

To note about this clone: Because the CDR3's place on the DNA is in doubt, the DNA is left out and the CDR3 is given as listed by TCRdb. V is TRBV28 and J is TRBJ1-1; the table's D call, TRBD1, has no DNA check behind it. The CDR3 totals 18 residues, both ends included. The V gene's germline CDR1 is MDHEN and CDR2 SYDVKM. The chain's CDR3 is CASSLIFWQFNLNTEAFF.

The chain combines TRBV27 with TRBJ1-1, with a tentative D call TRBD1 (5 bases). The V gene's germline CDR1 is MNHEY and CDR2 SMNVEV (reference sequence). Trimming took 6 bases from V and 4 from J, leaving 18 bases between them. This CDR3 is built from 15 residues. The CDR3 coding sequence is TGTGCCAGCAGCCCAGCCGCAGGGCGCGCCACTGAAGCTTTCTTT. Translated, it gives CASSPAAGRATEAFF.

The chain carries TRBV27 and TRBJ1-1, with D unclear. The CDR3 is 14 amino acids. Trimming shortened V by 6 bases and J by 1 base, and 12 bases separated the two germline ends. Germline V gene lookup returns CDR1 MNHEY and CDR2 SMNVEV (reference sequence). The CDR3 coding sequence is TGTGCCAGCAGGACAAATCCTGGGAACACTGAAGCTTTCTTT. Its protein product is CASRTNPGNTEAFF.

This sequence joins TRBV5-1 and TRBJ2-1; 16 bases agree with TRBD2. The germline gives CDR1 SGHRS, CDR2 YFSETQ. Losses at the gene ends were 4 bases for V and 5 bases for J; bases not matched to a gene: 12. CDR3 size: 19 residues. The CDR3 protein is CASSKTGTSGGASHNEQFF. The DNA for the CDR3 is TGCGCCAGCAGCAAAACCGGGACTAGCGGGGGGGCTTCCCACAATGAGCAGTTCTTC.

The CDR3 loop reads CASSATGGSYEQYF. CDR3 DNA sequence: TGTGCCAGCAGCGCTACGGGGGGGTCCTACGAGCAGTACTTC. This chain connects TRBV9 to TRBJ2-7; 8 bases match TRBD2. CDR3 length: 14 amino acids. V gave up 3 bases and J gave up 1 base; unmatched junction bases: 3. Per germline, CDR1 SGDLS and CDR2 YYNGEE.

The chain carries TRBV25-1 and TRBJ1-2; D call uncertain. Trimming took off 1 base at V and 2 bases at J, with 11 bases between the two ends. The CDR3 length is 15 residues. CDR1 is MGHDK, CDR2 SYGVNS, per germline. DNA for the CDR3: TGTGCCAGCAGTGAATTTGGTTTGGCAAACTATGGCTACACCTTC. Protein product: CASSEFGLANYGYTF.

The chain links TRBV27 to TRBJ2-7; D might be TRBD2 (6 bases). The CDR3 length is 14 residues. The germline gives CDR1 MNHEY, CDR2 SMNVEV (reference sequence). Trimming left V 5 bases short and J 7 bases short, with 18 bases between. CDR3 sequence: CASSIFGQGGEQYF. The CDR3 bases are TGTGCCAGCAGTATTTTCGGGCAGGGAGGAGAGCAGTACTTC.

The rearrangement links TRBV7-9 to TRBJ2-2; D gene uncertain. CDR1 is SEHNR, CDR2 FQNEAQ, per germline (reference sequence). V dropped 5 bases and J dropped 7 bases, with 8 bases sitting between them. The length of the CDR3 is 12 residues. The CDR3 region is CASSPADGELFF. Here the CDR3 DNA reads TGTGCCAGCAGCCCCGCAGACGGGGAGCTGTTTTTT.

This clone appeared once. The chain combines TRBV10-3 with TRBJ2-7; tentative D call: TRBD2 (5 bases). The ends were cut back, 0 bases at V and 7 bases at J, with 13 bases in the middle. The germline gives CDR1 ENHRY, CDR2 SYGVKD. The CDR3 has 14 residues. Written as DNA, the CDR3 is TGTGCCATCAGTGAGTCGAGAGGGTCGGGGGAGCAGTACTTC. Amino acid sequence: CAISESRGSGEQYF.

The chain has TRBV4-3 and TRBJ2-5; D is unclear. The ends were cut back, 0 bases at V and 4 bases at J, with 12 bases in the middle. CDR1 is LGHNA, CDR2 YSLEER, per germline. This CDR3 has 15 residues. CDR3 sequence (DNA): TGCGCCAGCAGCCAAGACCTAGGTTCGAGAGAGACCCAGTACTTC. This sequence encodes CASSQDLGSRETQYF.

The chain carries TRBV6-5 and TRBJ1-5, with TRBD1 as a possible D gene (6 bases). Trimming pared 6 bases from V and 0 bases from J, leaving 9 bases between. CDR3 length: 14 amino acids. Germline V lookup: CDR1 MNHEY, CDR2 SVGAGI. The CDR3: CASRGTISNQPQHF. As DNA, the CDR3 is TGTGCCAGCAGGGGGACAATTAGCAATCAGCCCCAGCATTTT.

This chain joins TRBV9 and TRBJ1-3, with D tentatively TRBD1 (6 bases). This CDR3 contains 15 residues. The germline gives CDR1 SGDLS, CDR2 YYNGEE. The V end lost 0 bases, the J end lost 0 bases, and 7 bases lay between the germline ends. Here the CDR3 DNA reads TGTGCCAGCAGCGTAGAGGGGGACTCTGGAAACACCATATATTTT. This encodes CASSVEGDSGNTIYF.

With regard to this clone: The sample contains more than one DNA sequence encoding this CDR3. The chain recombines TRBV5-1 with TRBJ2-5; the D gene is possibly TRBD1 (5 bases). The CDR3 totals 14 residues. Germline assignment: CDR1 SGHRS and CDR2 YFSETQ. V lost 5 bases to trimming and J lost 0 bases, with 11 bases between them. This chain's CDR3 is CASSPQGYQETQYF. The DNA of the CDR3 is TGCGCCAGCAGTCCGCAGGGTTACCAAGAGACCCAGTACTTC. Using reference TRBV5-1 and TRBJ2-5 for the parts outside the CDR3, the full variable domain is KAGVTQTPRYLIKTRGQQVTLSCSPISGHRSVSWYQQTPGQGLQFLFEYFSETQRNKGNFPGRFSGRQFSNSRSEMNVSTLELGDSALYLCASSPQGYQETQYFGPGTRLLVL.

The CDR3 region is CASSLARDRAADTQYF. The CDR3, as DNA: TGCGCCAGCAGCTTGGCCCGGGACAGGGCGGCGGATACGCAGTATTTT. The chain uses TRBV5-1 and TRBJ2-3; 9 nucleotides match TRBD1. The V segment lost 0 bases and the J segment 6 bases; nucleotides outside the gene matches: 8. Germline CDR1 reads SGHRS; CDR2 reads YFSETQ. This CDR3 spans 16 amino acids.

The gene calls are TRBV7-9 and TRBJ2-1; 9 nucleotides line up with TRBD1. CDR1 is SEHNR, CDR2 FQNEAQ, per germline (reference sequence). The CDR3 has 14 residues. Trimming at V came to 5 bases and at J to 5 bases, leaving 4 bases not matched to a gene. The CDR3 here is CASSGRDRDNEQFF. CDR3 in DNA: TGTGCCAGCAGCGGCCGGGACAGGGACAATGAGCAGTTCTTC.

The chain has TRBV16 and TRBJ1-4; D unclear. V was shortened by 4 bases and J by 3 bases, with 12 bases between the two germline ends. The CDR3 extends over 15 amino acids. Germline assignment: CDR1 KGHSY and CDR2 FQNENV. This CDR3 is CASSLQRPPNEKLFF. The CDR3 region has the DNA TGTGCCAGCAGCCTCCAGAGGCCTCCTAATGAAAAACTGTTTTTT.

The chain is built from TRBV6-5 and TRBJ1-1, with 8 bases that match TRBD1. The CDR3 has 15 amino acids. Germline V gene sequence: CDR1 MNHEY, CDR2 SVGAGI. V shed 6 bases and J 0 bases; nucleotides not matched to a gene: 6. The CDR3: CASSLDRVVNTEAFF. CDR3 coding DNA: TGTGCCAGCAGCCTGGACAGGGTAGTGAACACTGAAGCTTTCTTT.

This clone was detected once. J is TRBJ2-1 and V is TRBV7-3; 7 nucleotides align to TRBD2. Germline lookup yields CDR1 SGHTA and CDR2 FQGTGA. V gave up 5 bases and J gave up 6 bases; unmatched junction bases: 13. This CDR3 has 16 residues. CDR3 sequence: CASSPEGRGSGNEQFF. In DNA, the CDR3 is TGTGCCAGCAGCCCGGAGGGGCGGGGGTCGGGCAATGAGCAGTTCTTC.

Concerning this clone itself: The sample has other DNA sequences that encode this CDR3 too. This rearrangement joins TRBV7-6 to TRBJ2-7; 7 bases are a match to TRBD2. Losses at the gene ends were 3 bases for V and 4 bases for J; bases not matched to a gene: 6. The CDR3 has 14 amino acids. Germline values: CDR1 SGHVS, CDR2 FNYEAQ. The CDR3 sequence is CASSLLTSSYEQYF. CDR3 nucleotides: TGTGCCAGCAGCTTGTTGACTAGCTCTTACGAGCAGTACTTC.